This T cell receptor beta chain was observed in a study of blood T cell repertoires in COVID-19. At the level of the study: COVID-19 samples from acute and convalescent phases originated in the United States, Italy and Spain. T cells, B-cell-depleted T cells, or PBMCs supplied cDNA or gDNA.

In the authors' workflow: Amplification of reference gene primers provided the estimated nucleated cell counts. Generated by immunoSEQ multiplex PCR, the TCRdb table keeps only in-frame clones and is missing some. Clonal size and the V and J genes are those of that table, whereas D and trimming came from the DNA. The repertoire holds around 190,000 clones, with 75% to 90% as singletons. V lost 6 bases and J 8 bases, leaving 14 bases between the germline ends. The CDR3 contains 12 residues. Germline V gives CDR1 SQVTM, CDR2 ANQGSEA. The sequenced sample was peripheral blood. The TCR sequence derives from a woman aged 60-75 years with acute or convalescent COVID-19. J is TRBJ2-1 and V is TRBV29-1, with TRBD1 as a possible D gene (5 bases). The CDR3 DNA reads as TGCAGCGTCGCCAGGGCGCAGGATGAGCAGTTCTTC. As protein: CSVARAQDEQFF.